Listed here are 5 T cell receptor beta chains from one sample, sequenced in a study of T cell responses to AZD1222 COVID-19 vaccine. Measured with immunoSEQ multiplex PCR; TCRdb has only the in-frame clones, and not every one. The sample has 110,000 or so clones, around 90% seen once. The sequenced sample was peripheral blood, obtained 28 days after the second dose of the MenACWY control vaccine. Receptor source: an adult who received the MenACWY meningococcal vaccine as a control.

V usage is TRBV7-9 and J usage is TRBJ2-4, with 8 nucleotides matching TRBD2. V shed 6 bases, J shed 8 bases, and the junction held 9 bases outside the gene matches. The CDR3 spans 14 residues. Germline V gene data show CDR1 as SEHNR and CDR2 as FQNEAQ (reference sequence). This CDR3 is CASSKGAGLDIQYF. Written as DNA, the CDR3 is TGTGCCAGCAGTAAGGGCGCGGGACTAGACATTCAGTACTTC.

The chain employs TRBV7-9 and TRBJ2-5; a possible D gene is TRBD1 (6 bases). This CDR3 comprises 14 residues. Looked up from germline, CDR1 is SEHNR and CDR2 is FQNEAQ (reference sequence). The V end lost 1 base, the J end lost 2 bases, and 8 bases lay between the germline ends. The chain's CDR3 is CASSLVTGQETQYF. CDR3 DNA sequence: TGTGCCAGCAGCTTAGTTACAGGGCAAGAGACCCAGTACTTC.

The chain carries TRBV5-8 and TRBJ2-6, with D hard to call. The V end lost 0 bases, the J end lost 2 bases, and 0 bases lay between the germline ends. The CDR3 is made up of 13 amino acids. Germline V gene sequence: CDR1 SGHTS, CDR2 YDEGEE. CDR3 protein: CASSLAGANVLTF. The CDR3 DNA follows: TGTGCCAGCAGCTTGGCTGGGGCCAACGTCCTGACTTTC.

Here the CDR3 DNA reads TGTGCCAGCAGCCCGGGACAGGGGGGAAAACTGTTTTTT. Encoded protein: CASSPGQGGKLFF. The V call is TRBV3-1 (or the pseudogene TRBV3-2), the J call TRBJ1-4; TRBD1 matches 11 bases. V shed 4 bases and J 10 bases; nucleotides not matched to a gene: 2. This CDR3 has 13 residues. Germline loops: CDR1 LGHDT, CDR2 YNNKEL (reference sequence).

V usage is TRBV19 and J usage is TRBJ2-1; 7 nucleotides line up with TRBD1. Per the germline V gene, CDR1 is LNHDA and CDR2 is SQIVND (reference sequence). With 5 bases clipped from V and 8 bases from J, the junction kept 6 bases outside the gene matches. This CDR3 is 13 amino acids long. The CDR3 loop is CASSSGQMDEQFF. The CDR3 nucleotides read TGTGCCAGTAGTTCGGGACAGATGGATGAGCAGTTCTTC.